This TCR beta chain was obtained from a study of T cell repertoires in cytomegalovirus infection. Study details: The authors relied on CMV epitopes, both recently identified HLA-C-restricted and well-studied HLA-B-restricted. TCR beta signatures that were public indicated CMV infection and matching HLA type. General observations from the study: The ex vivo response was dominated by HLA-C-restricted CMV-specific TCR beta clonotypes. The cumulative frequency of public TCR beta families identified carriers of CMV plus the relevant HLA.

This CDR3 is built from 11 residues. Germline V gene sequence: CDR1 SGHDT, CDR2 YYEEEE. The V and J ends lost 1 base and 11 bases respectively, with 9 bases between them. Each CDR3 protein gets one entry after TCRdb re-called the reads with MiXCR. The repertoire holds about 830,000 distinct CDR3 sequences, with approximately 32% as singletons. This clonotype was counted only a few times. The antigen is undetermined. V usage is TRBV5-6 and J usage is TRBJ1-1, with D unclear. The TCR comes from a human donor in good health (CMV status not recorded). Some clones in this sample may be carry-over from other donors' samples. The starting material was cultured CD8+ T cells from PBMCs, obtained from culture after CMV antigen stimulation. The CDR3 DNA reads TGTGCCAGCAGCTTGATGGGAATTGCTTTCTTT. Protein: CASSLMGIAFF.